This entry describes one TCR beta chain. Antigen: not known. The V segment lost 0 bases and the J segment 4 bases; nucleotides outside the gene matches: 7. Germline V gene data show CDR1 as DFQATT and CDR2 as SNEGSKA (reference sequence). The length of the CDR3 is 16 residues. Previously, flow cytometry had revealed CD8+CD57+ cell expansion in the patients chosen for sequencing. There were no patients without severe acquired aplastic anemia. Sampling of blood occurred while the patients had still received no therapy. The sample comes from a study of CD8+CD57+ T cells in acquired aplastic anemia. Study information: Sorted CD4+ and CD8+ cells yielded 3.2 ug of DNA on average.

Study results and limitations: Overlap between patients and controls comprised roughly 28 CD8+ CDR3 sequences.

TCR beta VDJ and CDR3 profiling used genomic DNA as template. From the reads, TCRdb called clonotypes with MiXCR, one entry per CDR3 protein. The sample consists of 100,000 to 150,000 distinct CDR3 sequences, over 30% of them appearing once. This TCR was sampled from a human donor with aplastic anemia. Sequencing was done on a sample of sorted CD4+, CD8+, or CD8+CD57+ T cells (not recorded which) from PBMCs. The chain joins TRBV20-1 to TRBJ2-5; 11 bases agree with TRBD2. CDR3 region: CSARDFSGGGGETQYF. The CDR3 nucleotides are TGCAGTGCTAGAGATTTTAGCGGGGGGGGTGGAGAGACCCAGTACTTC.